This entry lists 2 T cell receptor beta chains sequenced from one sample in a study of T-cell reconstitution after alpha-beta-depleted transplantation in children. As it was prepared, the TCRbeta library received unique molecular identifiers. TCRdb fed the PCR reads into MiXCR, producing one record per CDR3 protein. The table lists some 550,000 distinct CDR3 sequences, about 23% of them singletons, with roughly an eighth in the top ten. The material was PBMCs, mostly from graft donor cells, obtained 360 days after TCRalphabeta/CD19-depleted stem cell transplant. Source of these receptors: a boy less than two years old who had a stem cell transplant for acute myeloid leukemia, so the T cells may come from the graft donor.

This clonotype was counted many times. As DNA, the CDR3 is TGTGCCAGCAGCCGACTCGGCGATACGCAGTATTTT. Its protein is CASSRLGDTQYF. The genes are TRBV6-2 or TRBV6-3 and TRBJ2-3; D ambiguous. The CDR3 is made up of 12 amino acids. V was shortened by 6 bases and J by 6 bases, with 10 bases between the two germline ends. Germline V lookup: CDR1 MNHEY, CDR2 SVGEGT.

This clonotype came up a few times. The V gene is TRBV25-1, the J gene TRBJ2-1; D not resolved. Germline CDR1 reads MGHDK; CDR2 reads SYGVNS. V was cut by 5 bases and J by 6 bases, with 14 bases left in between. CDR3 length equals 14 residues. The chain's CDR3 is CASSTNIGTNEQFF. Here the CDR3 DNA reads TGTGCCAGCAGTACAAATATCGGTACCAATGAGCAGTTCTTC.